The clone carrying this TCR beta chain was seen repeatedly, ten times or more. This entry belongs to a study of identical twins. TCRdb reprocessed the 5' RACE reads with MiXCR, giving one entry per CDR3 protein. The repertoire consists of fewer than 350,000 distinct CDR3 sequences, with roughly 8.6% occurring once and the leading ten covering about 2.1%. Per the germline V gene, CDR1 is WSHSY and CDR2 is SAAADI. The CDR3 loop spans 14 amino acids. V was shortened by 7 bases and J by 3 bases, with 14 bases between the two germline ends. The same specimen was also included in a second study, on yellow fever vaccine responses in identical twins.

The sequence came from a young woman in good health. Specimen: memory (CD45RO+) T cells sorted from blood. The chain links TRBV10-2 to TRBJ2-3; the D gene is possibly TRBD1 (6 bases). The CDR3 region has the DNA TGCGCCAGCAAACGAGCACAGGGAACAGATACGCAGTATTTT. Translation gives CASKRAQGTDTQYF.